This TCR beta chain was sequenced during a study of shared clonotypes between healthy human individuals. Study-wide findings and caveats: In several donors, around 5% of naive CD4 clonotypes appeared in common.

Several immunoSEQ 96-well plates shared each subset's DNA, each plate a replicate. Method: immunoSEQ multiplex PCR; TCRdb's copy keeps in-frame clones and lacks some. Altogether roughly 2.2 million clones are present, approximately 95% being singletons, with the ten largest covering 0.35% to 0.5%. On this clone: The antigen remains unidentified.

Donors were Caucasian adults residing in Nashville, Tennessee, USA. Germline values: CDR1 SEHNR, CDR2 FQNEAQ (reference sequence). The CDR3 runs 15 residues. V was clipped by 3 bases and J by 1 base, with 12 bases between them. This clonotype was obtained from a young man in good health. Some clones in this sample may be carry-over from other donors' samples. The source material was naive CD4+ T cells from PBMCs. Subset meaning: CD45RA+ positively selected. The rearrangement joins TRBV7-9 to TRBJ2-5; D is possibly TRBD1 (6 bases). For the CDR3, the DNA is TGTGCCAGCAGCTTTACCGGGACACCCCAAGAGACCCAGTACTTC. It translates to CASSFTGTPQETQYF.